This T cell receptor (beta chain) emerged from a study of identical twins. V lost 0 bases and J 1 base, leaving 6 bases between the germline ends. From germline, CDR1 is DFQATT and CDR2 SNEGSKA (reference sequence). The CDR3 runs to 13 residues. With template switching, a universal primer site was added, and the cDNA carried unique molecular identifiers. TCRdb ran MiXCR on the 5' RACE reads and lists one entry per CDR3 protein. This table holds some 690,000 distinct CDR3 sequences, approximately 22% found once. The sample was also linked to a second study, of T cells expressing NK-cell markers. From that paper: Cells sorted as CD3+CD56+NKG2C+, CD3+CD56+NKG2C- and CD3+CD56-NKG2C+ T cells supplied the TCR beta repertoires. In several donors, these clonotypes also led the CD3+CD56-NKG2C+ fraction.

Input material: PBMCs. This sequence joins TRBV20-1 and TRBJ1-1; D not certain. The sequence was obtained from a young woman in good health. The CDR3 bases are TGCAGTGCTAGAGATTCCAGGAACACTGAAGCTTTCTTT. Translating gives CSARDSRNTEAFF.